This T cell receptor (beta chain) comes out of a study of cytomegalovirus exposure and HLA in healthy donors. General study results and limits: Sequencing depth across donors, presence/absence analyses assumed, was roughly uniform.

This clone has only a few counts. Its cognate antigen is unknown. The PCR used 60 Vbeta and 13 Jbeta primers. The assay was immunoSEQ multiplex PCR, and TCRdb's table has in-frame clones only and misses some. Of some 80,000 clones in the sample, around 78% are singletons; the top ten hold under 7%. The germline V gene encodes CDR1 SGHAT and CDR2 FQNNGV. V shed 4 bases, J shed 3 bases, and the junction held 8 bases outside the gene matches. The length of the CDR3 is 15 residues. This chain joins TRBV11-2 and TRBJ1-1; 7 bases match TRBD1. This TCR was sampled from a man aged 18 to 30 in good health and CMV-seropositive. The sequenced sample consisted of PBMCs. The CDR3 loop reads CASSSYRGKDTEAFF. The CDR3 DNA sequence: TGTGCCAGCAGCTCCTACAGGGGAAAGGACACTGAAGCTTTCTTT.